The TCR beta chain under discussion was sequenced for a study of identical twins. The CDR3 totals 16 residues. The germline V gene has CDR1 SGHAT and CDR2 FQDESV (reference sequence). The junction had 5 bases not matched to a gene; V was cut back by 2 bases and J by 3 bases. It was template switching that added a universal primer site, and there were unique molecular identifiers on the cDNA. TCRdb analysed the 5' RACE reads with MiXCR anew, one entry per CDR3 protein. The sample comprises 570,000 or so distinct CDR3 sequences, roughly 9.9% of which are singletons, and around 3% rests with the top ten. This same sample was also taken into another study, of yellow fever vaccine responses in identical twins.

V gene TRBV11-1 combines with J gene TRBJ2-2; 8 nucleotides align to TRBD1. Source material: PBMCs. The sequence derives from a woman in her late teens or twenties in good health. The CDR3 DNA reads TGTGCCAGCAGCTTATATCCAGGGGGCGACACCGGGGAGCTGTTTTTT. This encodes CASSLYPGGDTGELFF.